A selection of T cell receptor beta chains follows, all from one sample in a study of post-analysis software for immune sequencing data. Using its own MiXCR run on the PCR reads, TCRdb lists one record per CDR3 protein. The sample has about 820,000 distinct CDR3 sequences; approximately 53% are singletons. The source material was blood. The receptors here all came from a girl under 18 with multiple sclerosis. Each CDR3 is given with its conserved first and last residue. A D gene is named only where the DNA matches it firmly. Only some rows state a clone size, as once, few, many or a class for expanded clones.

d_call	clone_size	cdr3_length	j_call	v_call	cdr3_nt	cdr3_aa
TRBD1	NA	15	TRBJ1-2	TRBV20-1	TGCAGTGCAGAGACAGGGAGGGGAACTAACTATGGCTACACCTTC	CSAETGRGTNYGYTF
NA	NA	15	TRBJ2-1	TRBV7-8	TGTGCCAGCAGCTCACCGGGACGGAAAAACAATGAGCAGTTCTTC	CASSSPGRKNNEQFF
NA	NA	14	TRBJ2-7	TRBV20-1	TGCAGTGCTTATCTAACAGGGAGTGGCTACGAGCAGTACTTC	CSAYLTGSGYEQYF
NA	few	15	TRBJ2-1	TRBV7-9	TGTGCCAGCAGCTTCCTTCTAAATTCCTACAATGAGCAGTTCTTC	CASSFLLNSYNEQFF
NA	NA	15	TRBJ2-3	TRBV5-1	TGCGCCAGCAGCTTGGCCGGACTAAGGGCAGATACGCAGTATTTT	CASSLAGLRADTQYF
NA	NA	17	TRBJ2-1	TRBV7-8	TGTGCCAGCAGACCCACCCGGGCTCCGGGTGGTTACAATGAGCAGTTCTTC	CASRPTRAPGGYNEQFF
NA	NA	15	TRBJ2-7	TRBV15	TGTGCCACCAGCAGAGATTGGGGGCGCGAGAACGAGCAGTACTTC	CATSRDWGRENEQYF
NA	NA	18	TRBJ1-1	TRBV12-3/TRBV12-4	TGTGCCAGCAGCCATCCTCGGCGGGACGAACGGATGAGGACTGAAGCTTTCTTT	CASSHPRRDERMRTEAFF
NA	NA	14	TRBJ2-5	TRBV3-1	TGTGCCAGCAGCCAAGTTGCGGGCAAAGAGACCCAGTACTTC	CASSQVAGKETQYF
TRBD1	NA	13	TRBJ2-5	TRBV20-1	TGCAGTGCTAGTGGACAGGGGGCTGAGACCCAGTACTTC	CSASGQGAETQYF
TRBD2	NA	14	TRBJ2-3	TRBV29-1	TGCAGCGGATCCGTAGCGGGGGGGACAGATACGCAGTATTTT	CSGSVAGGTDTQYF
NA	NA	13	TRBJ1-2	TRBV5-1	TGCGCCAGCAGCACGGAGGGGGGCGATGGCTACACCTTC	CASSTEGGDGYTF
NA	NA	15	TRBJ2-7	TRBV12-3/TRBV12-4	TGTGCCAGCAGTGCTTTGGACCGGAGCTCGGACGAGCAGTACTTC	CASSALDRSSDEQYF
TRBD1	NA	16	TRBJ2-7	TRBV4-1	TGCGCCAGCAGCCAACCAATCCAGGGGGCGGATTACGAGCAGTACTTC	CASSQPIQGADYEQYF
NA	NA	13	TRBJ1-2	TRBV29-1	TGCAGCACCGAGGAAGGGTTCTTCTATGGCTACACCTTC	CSTEEGFFYGYTF
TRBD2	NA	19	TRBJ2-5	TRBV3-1	TGTGCCAGCAGCCACCCTAACAGACTAGCGGCATACGAAAGGGAGACCCAGTACTTC	CASSHPNRLAAYERETQYF
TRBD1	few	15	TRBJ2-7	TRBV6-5	TGTGCCAGCAGTTACGGGACAGTGTCCTCCTACGAGCAGTACTTC	CASSYGTVSSYEQYF
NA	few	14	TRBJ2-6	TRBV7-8	TGTGCCAGCAGCAACCAGTCTGGGGCCAACGTCCTGACTTTC	CASSNQSGANVLTF
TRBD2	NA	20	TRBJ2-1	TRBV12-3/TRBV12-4	TGTGCCAGCAGATCTGCCGGGACTAGCGGGAGGTCGTATCAATACAATGAGCAGTTCTTC	CASRSAGTSGRSYQYNEQFF
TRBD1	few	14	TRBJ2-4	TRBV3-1	TGTGCCAGCAGCCAGACAGGGGGCAAAAACATTCAGTACTTC	CASSQTGGKNIQYF
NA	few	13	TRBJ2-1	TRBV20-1	TGCAGTGCTAGTTTGCGGGCCGACAATGAGCAGTTCTTC	CSASLRADNEQFF
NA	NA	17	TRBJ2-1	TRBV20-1	TGCAGTGCTAGAGACTCGGAGTGGACCCGCGGGTACAATGAGCAGTTCTTC	CSARDSEWTRGYNEQFF
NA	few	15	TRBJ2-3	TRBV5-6	TGTGCCAGCAGCGCGCCCACTCTTGGCACAGATACGCAGTATTTT	CASSAPTLGTDTQYF
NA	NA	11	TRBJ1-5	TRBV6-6	TGTGTCAGCAGGGTTAATCAGCCCCAGCATTTT	CVSRVNQPQHF
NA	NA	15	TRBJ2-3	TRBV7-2	TGTGCCAGCAGCTTATCCAGGACTAGCACAGATACGCAGTATTTT	CASSLSRTSTDTQYF
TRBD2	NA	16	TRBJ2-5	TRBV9	TGTGCCAGCAGCGTCACTAGCGGGGGGCCTCTTGAGACCCAGTACTTC	CASSVTSGGPLETQYF
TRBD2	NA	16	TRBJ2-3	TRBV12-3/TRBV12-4	TGTGCCAGCAGTCCAGGACTAGCGGGGGTGGGAGATACGCAGTATTTT	CASSPGLAGVGDTQYF
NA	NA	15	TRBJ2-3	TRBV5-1	TGCGCCAGCAGCGGGAGGTCGGTAAGCACAGATACGCAGTATTTT	CASSGRSVSTDTQYF
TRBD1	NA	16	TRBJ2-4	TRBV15	TGTGCCACCAGCAGAGATAAGGGACAGGGTGGCGACATTCAGTACTTC	CATSRDKGQGGDIQYF
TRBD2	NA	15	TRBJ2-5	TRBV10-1	TGCGCCAGCAGTGAGTCAACTAGCGGGCCAGAGACCCAGTACTTC	CASSESTSGPETQYF
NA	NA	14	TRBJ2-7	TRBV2	TGTGCCAGCAGCAACCGACAGTATTCCTACGAGCAGTACTTC	CASSNRQYSYEQYF
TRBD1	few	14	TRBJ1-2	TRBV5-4	TGTGCCAGCAGCCCCCGGACAGGGAAGAATGGCTACACCTTC	CASSPRTGKNGYTF
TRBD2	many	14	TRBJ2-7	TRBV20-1	TGCAGTGCTCTACTAGCGGGAATTTCCTACGAGCAGTACTTC	CSALLAGISYEQYF
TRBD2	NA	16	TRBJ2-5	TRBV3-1	TGTGCCAGCAGCCAAGATCGGCTAGCGGGGGGAGAGACCCAGTACTTC	CASSQDRLAGGETQYF
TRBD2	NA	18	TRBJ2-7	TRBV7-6	TGTGCCAGCAGCTTAGTCGTCCTAGCGGGGGCCTTAACCTACGAGCAGTACTTC	CASSLVVLAGALTYEQYF
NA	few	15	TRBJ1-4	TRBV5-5	TGTGCCAGCAGCTTGGAGACAGGACGGAATGAAAAACTGTTTTTT	CASSLETGRNEKLFF
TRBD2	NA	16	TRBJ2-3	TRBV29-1	TGCAGCGTCGTCAGACTAGCGGGAGGATTAGGGGATACGCAGTATTTT	CSVVRLAGGLGDTQYF
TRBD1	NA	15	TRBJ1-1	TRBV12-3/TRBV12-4	TGTGCCAGCAGGCACAGGGGTGGGAGGGACACTGAAGCTTTCTTT	CASRHRGGRDTEAFF
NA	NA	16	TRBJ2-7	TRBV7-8	TGTGCCAGCAGCCGAGGGGCTGGGGTACAGGCCTACGAGCAGTACTTC	CASSRGAGVQAYEQYF
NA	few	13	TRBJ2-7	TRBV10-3	TGTGCCATCAGTGACAGCGGAGCCTACGAGCAGTACTTC	CAISDSGAYEQYF
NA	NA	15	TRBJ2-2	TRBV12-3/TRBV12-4	TGTGCCAGCAGTTTAAACGGTGGGGACACCGGGGAGCTGTTTTTT	CASSLNGGDTGELFF
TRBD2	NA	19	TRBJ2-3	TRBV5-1	TGCGCCAGCAGCTTGGAAGCGGGGGGGCCTCAGGGGTTCACAGATACGCAGTATTTT	CASSLEAGGPQGFTDTQYF
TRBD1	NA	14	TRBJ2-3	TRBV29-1	TGCAGCGTAAACAGGGGGTCAGTCGCAGATACGCAGTATTTT	CSVNRGSVADTQYF
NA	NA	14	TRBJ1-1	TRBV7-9	TGTGCCAGCAGCTTAAAGGGAGGGCGGACTGAAGCTTTCTTT	CASSLKGGRTEAFF
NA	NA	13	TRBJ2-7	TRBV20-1	TGCAGTGCCTTAACAGGGAAGACCTACGAGCAGTACTTC	CSALTGKTYEQYF
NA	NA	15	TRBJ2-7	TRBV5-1	TGTGCCAGCAGCTTGGGGGTAGGGCAGTCCTACGAGCAGTACTTC	CASSLGVGQSYEQYF
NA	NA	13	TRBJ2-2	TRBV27	TGTGCCAGCAGTACCACAGGGACCGGGGAGCTGTTTTTT	CASSTTGTGELFF
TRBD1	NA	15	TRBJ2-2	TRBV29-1	TGCAGCGTTGACCCGGGACAGGGACGAATCGGGGAGCTGTTTTTT	CSVDPGQGRIGELFF
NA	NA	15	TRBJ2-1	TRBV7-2	TGTGCCAGCAGCGTCGACAGGAATTCCTACAATGAGCAGTTCTTC	CASSVDRNSYNEQFF
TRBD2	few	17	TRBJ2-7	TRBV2	TGTGCCAGCAGTGAACGGCCAGCGGGGACCTCCTACAATGAGCAGTACTTC	CASSERPAGTSYNEQYF
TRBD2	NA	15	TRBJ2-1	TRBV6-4	TGTGCCAGCAGTGATGAGGCGGGAGGGCTTCCCCGGCAGTTCTTC	CASSDEAGGLPRQFF
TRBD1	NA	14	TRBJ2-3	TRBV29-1	TGCAGCGTTAAAAGGGGGCTCGTTTCGGATACGCAGTATTTT	CSVKRGLVSDTQYF
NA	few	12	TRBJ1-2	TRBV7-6	TGTGCCAGCAGCTTTACGGGGCAGGTCTACACCTTC	CASSFTGQVYTF